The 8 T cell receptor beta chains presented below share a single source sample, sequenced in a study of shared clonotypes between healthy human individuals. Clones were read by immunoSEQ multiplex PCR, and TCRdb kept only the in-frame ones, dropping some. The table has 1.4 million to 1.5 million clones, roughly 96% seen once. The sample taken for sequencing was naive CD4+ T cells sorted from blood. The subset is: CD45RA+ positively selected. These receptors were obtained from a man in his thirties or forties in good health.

CDR3 coding DNA: TGTGCCAGCAGCTTAGAAATGGGGGAGGGTCTCTACGAGCAGTACTTC. Its protein is CASSLEMGEGLYEQYF. The chain recombines TRBV11-2 with TRBJ2-7, with TRBD2 matching 7 bases. The CDR3 totals 16 residues. CDR1 and CDR2 from the germline V gene are SGHAT and FQNNGV. V was pared by 0 bases and J by 3 bases, with 8 bases of the junction left unmatched.

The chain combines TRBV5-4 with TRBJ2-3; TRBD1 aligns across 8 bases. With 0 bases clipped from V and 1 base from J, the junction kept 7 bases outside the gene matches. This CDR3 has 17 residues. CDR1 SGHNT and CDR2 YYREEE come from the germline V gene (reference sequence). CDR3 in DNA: TGTGCCAGCAGCTTGGTCCCGACAGGGGCCGGCACAGATACGCAGTATTTT. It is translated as CASSLVPTGAGTDTQYF.

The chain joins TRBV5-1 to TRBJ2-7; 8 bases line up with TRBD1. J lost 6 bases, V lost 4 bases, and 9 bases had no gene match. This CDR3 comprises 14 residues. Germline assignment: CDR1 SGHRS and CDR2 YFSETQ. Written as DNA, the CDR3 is TGCGCCAGCAGCCTCCGGACAGGGATAGGCGAGCAGTACTTC. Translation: CASSLRTGIGEQYF.

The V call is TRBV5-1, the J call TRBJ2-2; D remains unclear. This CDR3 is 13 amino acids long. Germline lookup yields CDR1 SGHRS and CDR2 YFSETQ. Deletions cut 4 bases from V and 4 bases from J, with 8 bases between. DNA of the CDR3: TGCGCCAGCAGCCGGCCACCCACCGGGGAGCTGTTTTTT. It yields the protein CASSRPPTGELFF.

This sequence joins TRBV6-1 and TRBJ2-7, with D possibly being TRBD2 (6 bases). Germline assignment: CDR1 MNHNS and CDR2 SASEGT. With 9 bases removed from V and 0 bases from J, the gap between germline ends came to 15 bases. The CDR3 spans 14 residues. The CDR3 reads CASKLARRSYEQYF. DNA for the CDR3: TGTGCCAGTAAACTAGCTCGGCGCTCCTACGAGCAGTACTTC.

The CDR3 DNA reads as TGTGCCAGCAGTTTATCTAGGGGAGATGGGCGACTCTACAATGAGCAGTTCTTC. This gives the protein CASSLSRGDGRLYNEQFF. The V call is TRBV27, the J call TRBJ2-1; D tentatively fits TRBD1 or TRBD2 (5 bases each). Trimming took off 0 bases at V and 3 bases at J, with 18 bases between the two ends. The length of the CDR3 is 18 residues. Germline-derived CDR1 and CDR2 are MNHEY and SMNVEV (reference sequence).

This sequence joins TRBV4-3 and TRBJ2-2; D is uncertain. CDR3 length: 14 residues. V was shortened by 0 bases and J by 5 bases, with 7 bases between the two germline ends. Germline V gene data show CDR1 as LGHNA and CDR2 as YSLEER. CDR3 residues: CASSQEMVTGELFF. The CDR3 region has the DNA TGCGCCAGCAGCCAAGAGATGGTTACCGGGGAGCTGTTTTTT.

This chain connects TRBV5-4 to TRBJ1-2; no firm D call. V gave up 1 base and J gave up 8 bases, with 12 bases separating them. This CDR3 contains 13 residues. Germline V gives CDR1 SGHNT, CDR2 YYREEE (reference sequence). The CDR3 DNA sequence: TGTGCCAGCAGCTTGATGGGTAGCGGCGGCTACACCTTC. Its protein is CASSLMGSGGYTF.